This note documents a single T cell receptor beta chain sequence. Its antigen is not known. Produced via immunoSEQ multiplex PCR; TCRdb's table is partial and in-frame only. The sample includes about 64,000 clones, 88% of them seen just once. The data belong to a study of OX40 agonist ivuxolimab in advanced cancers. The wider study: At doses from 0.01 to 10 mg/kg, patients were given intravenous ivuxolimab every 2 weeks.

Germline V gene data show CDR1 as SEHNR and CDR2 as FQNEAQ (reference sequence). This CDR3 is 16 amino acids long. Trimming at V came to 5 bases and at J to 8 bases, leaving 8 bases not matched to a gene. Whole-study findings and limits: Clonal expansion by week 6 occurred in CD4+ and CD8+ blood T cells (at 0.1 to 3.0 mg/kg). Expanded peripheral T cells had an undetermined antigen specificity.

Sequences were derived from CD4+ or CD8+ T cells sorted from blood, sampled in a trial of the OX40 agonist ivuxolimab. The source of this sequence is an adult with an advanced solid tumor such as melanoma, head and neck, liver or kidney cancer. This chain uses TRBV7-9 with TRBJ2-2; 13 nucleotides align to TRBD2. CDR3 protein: CASSPRTSGSGGELFF. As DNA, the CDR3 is TGTGCCAGCAGCCCCCGGACTAGCGGGAGCGGGGGGGAGCTGTTTTTT.